Presented here are 2 T cell receptor beta chains from one specimen sequenced in a study of CD8 T cells in Susac syndrome. Random-hexamer reverse transcription was applied to roughly 0.45 to 1 ug RNA. Via MiXCR, TCRdb re-called the immunoSEQ multiplex PCR reads, giving one row per CDR3 protein. The profile shows some 190,000 distinct CDR3 sequences, 95% of them singletons. Sequences were obtained from CD4+ T cells from PBMCs. The receptor set was obtained from a human donor in good health.

CDR3 residues: CASSPTSGDNEQFF. CDR3 nucleotides: TGTGCCAGCAGCCCGACTAGCGGTGACAATGAGCAGTTCTTC. The chain links TRBV3-1 to TRBJ2-1, with TRBD2 matching over 9 bases. The CDR3 totals 14 residues. V lost 4 bases and J lost 5; bases outside the gene matches: 3. In germline, CDR1 is LGHDT, CDR2 YNNKEL (reference sequence).

The rearrangement uses TRBV7-2 and TRBJ2-3; TRBD2 matches at 11 bases. Germline V gives CDR1 SGHTA, CDR2 FQGNSA. The trim removed 5 bases at V and 2 bases at J, leaving 6 bases unmatched. The CDR3 consists of 16 residues. CDR3: CASSNTSGGFTDTQYF. CDR3 DNA: TGTGCCAGCAGCAATACTAGCGGGGGCTTCACAGATACGCAGTATTTT.